This TCR beta chain came from a study of T-cell reconstitution after alpha-beta-depleted transplantation in children. As concerns this clonotype: With a much larger clone just one base away, this may be a read error.

Researchers prepared the TCRbeta library using unique molecular identifiers, the study reports. TCRdb re-derived calls from the PCR reads in MiXCR, one entry per CDR3 protein. This repertoire shows roughly 180,000 distinct CDR3 sequences, more than 14% found once; its top ten account for about 13%. The sequence was collected from a human donor who donated a stem cell graft to a child with acute lymphoblastic leukemia. This specimen consisted of PBMCs from the stem cell graft donor, obtained from the stem cell graft.

The DNA of the CDR3 is TGTGCCATCAGGTTTGACCTGCACACTGAAGCTTTCTTT. This sequence encodes CAIRFDLHTEAFF. This chain joins TRBV10-3 and TRBJ1-1; D is ambiguous. The CDR3 consists of 13 residues. V was pared by 6 bases and J by 3 bases, with 11 bases between. Looked up from germline, CDR1 is ENHRY and CDR2 is SYGVKD.